Shown below are 30 T cell receptor beta chains from a single sample sequenced in a study of glioma-infiltrating T cells. Amplification of TCR alpha and beta CDR3 regions from RNA used iRepertoire nested multiplex PCR. TCRdb fed the multiplex PCR reads into MiXCR, producing one record per CDR3 protein. The sample lists about 380,000 distinct CDR3 sequences, approximately 42% occurring once. Sequenced: glioma tissue, nonneoplastic brain tissue, or PBMCs (not recorded which). The origin of the receptors is a human donor with low-grade glioma or glioblastoma, undergoing nonglioma brain surgery, or in good health (not recorded which).

This chain connects TRBV4-2 to TRBJ2-5; D perhaps matches TRBD2 (6 bases). V was pared by 4 bases and J by 4 bases, with 13 bases between. The CDR3 has 14 residues. Germline CDR1 and CDR2: LGHNA and YNFKEQ. CDR3 in DNA: TGTGCCAGCAGCCTCGGGACTCCACCAGAGACCCAGTACTTC. Its protein product is CASSLGTPPETQYF.

This sequence joins TRBV3-1 and TRBJ2-3; D remains ambiguous. V lost 0 bases to trimming and J lost 0 bases, with 10 bases between them. The V gene's germline CDR1 is LGHDT and CDR2 YNNKEL (reference sequence). The CDR3 has 16 residues. CDR3 coding DNA: TGTGCCAGCAGCCAAGATCCGGTTATTAGCACAGATACGCAGTATTTT. It encodes CASSQDPVISTDTQYF.

Concerning this clonotype: This may be a read error: a much more frequent sequence differs by one nucleotide. V usage is TRBV28 and J usage is TRBJ1-5; D unresolved. Germline V gene data show CDR1 as MDHEN and CDR2 as SYDVKM. V was shortened by 3 bases and J by 11 bases, with 17 bases between the two germline ends. The CDR3 length is 14 residues. CDR3 amino acids: CASSFPDWGRTQHF. The CDR3 DNA follows: TGTGCCAGCAGTTTTCCCGACTGGGGTCGGACCCAGCATTTT.

The count of this clonotype is one. V is TRBV7-2 and J is TRBJ2-7, with D perhaps TRBD1 (6 bases). V lost 2 bases and J 6 bases, leaving 14 bases between the germline ends. The CDR3 runs 14 residues. Germline V lookup: CDR1 SGHTA, CDR2 FQGNSA. Here the CDR3 DNA reads TGTGCCAGCAGCTTACAGGGCCAGGGGAGCGAGCAGTACTTC. It yields the protein CASSLQGQGSEQYF.

The J gene is TRBJ2-5, the V gene TRBV7-6, with TRBD2 matching 11 bases. Germline CDR1 SGHVS, CDR2 FNYEAQ. The ends lost 0 bases at V and 4 bases at J; junction bases unmatched: 7. The length of the CDR3 is 17 residues. CDR3 sequence: CASSLAPPLAGVETQYF. In DNA form, the CDR3 reads TGTGCCAGCAGCTTAGCGCCCCCACTAGCGGGAGTAGAGACCCAGTACTTC.

This clonotype was counted ten times or more. V is TRBV7-2 and J is TRBJ2-1, with TRBD2 as a possible D gene (5 bases). Trimming stripped 2 bases from V and 6 bases from J, with 11 bases between. The germline gives CDR1 SGHTA, CDR2 FQGNSA. CDR3 length equals 14 residues. The chain's CDR3 is CASSLSGVRNEQFF. The CDR3 DNA follows: TGTGCCAGCAGCTTAAGCGGAGTTCGCAATGAGCAGTTCTTC.

With respect to this clonotype: The conserved phenylalanine or tryptophan normally closing the CDR3 is absent here, so this likely arose from a read error. The chain is built from TRBV7-2 and TRBJ2-3, with no clear D. This CDR3 has 13 residues. Trimming took off 2 bases at V and 5 bases at J, with 8 bases between the two ends. Germline V lookup: CDR1 SGHTA, CDR2 FQGNSA. In DNA, the CDR3 is TGTGCCAGCAGCTTAAGGCTGGGAGATACGCAGTATCTT. Translation gives CASSLRLGDTQYL.

The chain carries TRBV11-3 and TRBJ2-3, with a possible D match to TRBD2 (7 bases). Germline V CDR1 and CDR2: SGHNT, YENEEA. The CDR3 length is 15 residues. Trimming removed 2 bases at V and 3 bases at J, with 12 bases between. The CDR3 here is CASSLFAGATDTQYF. CDR3 sequence (DNA): TGTGCCAGCAGCTTATTTGCGGGGGCTACAGATACGCAGTATTTT.

This sequence joins TRBV4-3 and TRBJ1-6; D may be TRBD1 (6 bases). The V gene's germline CDR1 is LGHNA and CDR2 YSLEER. V lost 4 bases to trimming and J lost 11 bases, with 18 bases between them. CDR3 length equals 15 residues. The CDR3 DNA reads TGCGCCAGCAGCCGGAACCGGGACACCAATCCACCCCTCCACTTT. The encoded protein is CASSRNRDTNPPLHF.

This clonotype was counted ten times or more. The J gene is TRBJ2-7, the V gene TRBV28; D unresolved. Germline lookup yields CDR1 MDHEN and CDR2 SYDVKM. V was trimmed by 6 bases and J by 5 bases, leaving 14 bases between them. The CDR3 extends over 13 amino acids. The CDR3 loop reads CASSKDPSDEQYF. CDR3 sequence (DNA): TGTGCCAGCAGCAAAGACCCGTCGGACGAGCAGTACTTC.

This sequence joins TRBV7-2 and TRBJ2-7; weak D call: TRBD1 (5 bases). V dropped 1 base and J dropped 9 bases, with 10 bases sitting between them. This CDR3 spans 12 amino acids. Germline-derived CDR1 and CDR2 are SGHTA and FQGNSA. The DNA of the CDR3 is TGTGCCAGCAGCTTAGACAGGTCGATGCAGTACTTC. Translation: CASSLDRSMQYF.

This clonotype has ten or more counts. The genes are TRBV6-2 or TRBV6-3 and TRBJ2-7; no firm D call. Germline loops: CDR1 MNHEY, CDR2 SVGEGT. The CDR3 is 13 amino acids. Trimming cost V 1 base and J 4 bases, with 8 bases left between them. CDR3 DNA sequence: TGTGCCAGCAGTTACTTGCAGAATTACGAGCAGTACTTC. It codes for CASSYLQNYEQYF.

The chain has TRBV20-1 and TRBJ1-1; TRBD1 matches at 10 bases. Germline-derived CDR1 and CDR2 are DFQATT and SNEGSKA (reference sequence). The CDR3 has 15 residues. V dropped 0 bases and J dropped 4; count of bases not matched to a gene: 5. The CDR3 DNA reads TGCAGTGCTAGAGATGCTAGGACAGGGGGCACTGAAGCTTTCTTT. This translates into CSARDARTGGTEAFF.

There are many counts of this clonotype. The J gene is TRBJ2-7, the V gene TRBV27, with 7 bases identical to TRBD1. The CDR3 is 13 residues long. Germline loops: CDR1 MNHEY, CDR2 SMNVEV (reference sequence). The J segment lost 5 bases and the V segment lost 5 bases, leaving 6 bases of the junction unmatched. In DNA form, the CDR3 reads TGTGCCAGCAGTGTGACAGGGTTCCACGAGCAGTACTTC. Translating gives CASSVTGFHEQYF.

With respect to this clonotype: A junction end diverges from the germline sequence, so it may reflect a read error. The chain carries TRBV24-1 and TRBJ1-1; D gene uncertain. Germline values: CDR1 KGHDR, CDR2 SFDVKD. The CDR3 spans 12 residues. CDR3 coding DNA: TGTGCCACCAGTGATTCCAGCACTAAAGCTTTCTTT. Its protein is CATSDSSTKAFF.

Concerning this clonotype itself: A much larger clone is a single base away; this may be a read error. This chain links TRBV28 with TRBJ1-1, with D possibly being TRBD1 (6 bases). CDR3 length equals 16 residues. Germline V lookup: CDR1 MDHEN, CDR2 SYDVKM. V was trimmed by 2 bases and J by 1 base, leaving 14 bases between them. The CDR3 region has the DNA TGTGCCAGCAGTTTAGTAGCGCGCAGGGGGAACACTGAAGCTTTCTTT. Amino acid sequence: CASSLVARRGNTEAFF.

The chain carries TRBV6-1 and TRBJ2-7; possibly TRBD2 for D (6 bases). The germline V gene encodes CDR1 MNHNS and CDR2 SASEGT. The V and J ends lost 10 bases and 2 bases respectively, with 21 bases between them. The CDR3 extends over 15 amino acids. The CDR3 DNA is TGTGCCATCACCACTGGGCCGGGGGTCACCTACGAGCAGTACTTC. It yields the protein CAITTGPGVTYEQYF.

This clonotype was seen more than once but under ten times. V is TRBV10-3 and J is TRBJ2-7; D may be TRBD2 (6 bases). The V gene's germline CDR1 is ENHRY and CDR2 SYGVKD. The CDR3 runs 16 residues. Trimming shortened V by 4 bases and J by 2 bases, and 18 bases separated the two germline ends. The CDR3 sequence is CAISALAENGPYEQYF. DNA for the CDR3: TGTGCCATCAGTGCCTTAGCGGAGAATGGCCCCTACGAGCAGTACTTC.

This clonotype was counted ten times or more. V is TRBV6-2 or TRBV6-3 and J is TRBJ1-2; D unclear. CDR1 is MNHEY and CDR2 is SVGEGT in the germline V gene. The length of the CDR3 is 15 residues. Trimming took 6 bases from V and 3 from J, leaving 17 bases between them. The CDR3 DNA reads TGTGCCAGCAGCCCTGGAGGAGGGCAGGACTATGGCTACACCTTC. It is translated as CASSPGGGQDYGYTF.

The chain recombines TRBV5-1 with TRBJ1-1; D might be TRBD1 (5 bases). The germline V gene has CDR1 SGHRS and CDR2 YFSETQ. The CDR3 spans 14 residues. Between the trimmed V and J ends, which lost 1 base and 4 bases, there was a span of 11 bases. CDR3 residues: CASSLSGLFTEAFF. DNA for the CDR3: TGCGCCAGCAGCTTGTCAGGGCTGTTCACTGAAGCTTTCTTT. Using reference TRBV5-1 and TRBJ1-1 for the parts outside the CDR3, the full variable domain is KAGVTQTPRYLIKTRGQQVTLSCSPISGHRSVSWYQQTPGQGLQFLFEYFSETQRNKGNFPGRFSGRQFSNSRSEMNVSTLELGDSALYLCASSLSGLFTEAFFGQGTRLTVV.

This clonotype has a count of ten or more. The J gene is TRBJ1-5, the V gene TRBV28; D call uncertain. The germline V and J ends were trimmed by 3 bases and 6 bases, with 3 bases remaining between them. CDR3 length: 11 residues. Germline CDR1 and CDR2: MDHEN and SYDVKM. CDR3 in DNA: TGTGCCAGCAGTTTGGGTCAGCCCCAGCATTTT. Encoded protein: CASSLGQPQHF. The full variable domain, its missing parts supplied by reference TRBV28 and TRBJ1-5, is DVKVTQSSRYLVKRTGEKVFLECVQDMDHENMFWYRQDPGLGLRLIYFSYDVKMKEKGDIPEGYSVSREKKERFSLILESASTNQTSMYLCASSLGQPQHFGDGTRLSIL.

In regard to this clonotype: This may come from a read error, since a much larger clone is one base off. The V gene is TRBV28, the J gene TRBJ1-1; D is ambiguous. The CDR3 totals 14 residues. CDR1 and CDR2 (germline): MDHEN, SYDVKM. CDR3 loop: CASSLFFQNTGAFF. DNA for the CDR3: TGTGCCAGCAGTTTATTCTTCCAGAACACTGGAGCTTTCTTT.

The chain employs TRBV15 and TRBJ2-1; possible D gene TRBD2, 5 bases. Germline assignment: CDR1 LNHNV and CDR2 YYDKDF (reference sequence). V lost 4 bases and J 1 base, leaving 20 bases between the germline ends. The CDR3 sequence is 18 residues long. The CDR3 DNA reads as TGTGCCACCAGCACCCCGCGGGCGCGAGGGAAATCCTACAATGAGCAGTTCTTC. Its translation is CATSTPRARGKSYNEQFF.

This rearrangement joins TRBV28 to TRBJ2-6, with D tentatively TRBD1 (6 bases). This CDR3 is 19 amino acids long. With 4 bases removed from V and 0 bases from J, the gap between germline ends came to 19 bases. CDR1 is MDHEN and CDR2 is SYDVKM in the germline V gene. The DNA for the CDR3 is TGTGCCAGCAGTTCACCCCGCCTTACAGGGCGCTCTGGGGCCAACGTCCTGACTTTC. Its protein is CASSSPRLTGRSGANVLTF.

The rearrangement uses TRBV7-2 and TRBJ2-1, with 10 bases matching TRBD2. The V gene end was trimmed by 10 bases and the J gene end by 8 bases; junction bases not matched to a gene: 14. There are 15 residues in the CDR3. Germline CDR1 is SGHTA and CDR2 is FQGNSA. CDR3 in DNA: TGTGCCATCAGAGGGGGAGGGACTAGCGTCTATGAGCAGTTCTTC. Its translation is CAIRGGGTSVYEQFF.

This clonotype was found a few times. The chain links TRBV3-1 to TRBJ2-7; 7 nucleotides line up with TRBD2. The J segment lost 7 bases and the V segment lost 5 bases, leaving 5 bases of the junction unmatched. From germline, CDR1 is LGHDT and CDR2 YNNKEL (reference sequence). The CDR3 loop spans 12 amino acids. This chain's CDR3 is CASSGLADEQYF. The DNA of the CDR3 is TGTGCCAGCAGCGGTCTAGCGGATGAGCAGTACTTC.

This clonotype turned up a few times. The chain employs TRBV4-1 and TRBJ2-1; 11 bases are a match to TRBD2. The CDR3 is made up of 17 amino acids. The V gene's germline CDR1 is MGHRA and CDR2 YSYEKL. V shed 4 bases and J 7 bases; nucleotides not matched to a gene: 12. The CDR3 region is CASSPVGGLAVLNEQFF. The CDR3 DNA sequence: TGCGCCAGCAGCCCAGTGGGGGGACTAGCGGTTTTAAATGAGCAGTTCTTC.

In its sample, this clonotype was seen a few times. This chain links TRBV5-1 with TRBJ2-3; D gene unclear. Germline V gene lookup returns CDR1 SGHRS and CDR2 YFSETQ. Trimming removed 2 bases at V and 2 bases at J, with 12 bases between. The CDR3 has 15 amino acids. In DNA form, the CDR3 reads TGCGCCAGCAGCTTAGGCCACCGTTTCACAGATACGCAGTATTTT. Its protein product is CASSLGHRFTDTQYF.

This clonotype was seen a handful of times. The chain couples TRBV2 to TRBJ2-3; 10 nucleotides agree with TRBD2. CDR1 is SNHLY, CDR2 FYNNEI, per germline. With 7 bases clipped from V and 5 bases from J, the junction kept 6 bases outside the gene matches. The CDR3 contains 14 residues. The CDR3 protein is CASTGLAVQDTQYF. The CDR3 DNA follows: TGTGCCAGCACCGGACTAGCGGTCCAAGATACGCAGTATTTT.

This clonotype was detected a few times. The rearrangement uses TRBV29-1 and TRBJ2-7, with TRBD1 identical over 9 bases. CDR1 is SQVTM and CDR2 is ANQGSEA in the germline V gene. Trimming took 2 bases from V and 1 from J; bases not matched to a gene: 6. The CDR3 spans 15 residues. CDR3: CSVESRGQGSYEQYF. As DNA, the CDR3 is TGCAGCGTTGAAAGCCGGGGACAGGGATCCTACGAGCAGTACTTC.